The rows below give T cell receptor beta chains drawn from one sample of a study of T cell changes during pregnancy in multiple sclerosis. Libraries were prepared by immunoSEQ multiplex PCR; TCRdb keeps only in-frame clonotypes and omits some of them. This table has about 38,000 clones, under 95% appearing once. The specimen was CD8+ T cells from peripheral blood mononuclear cells, collected in the third trimester of pregnancy. These receptors were taken from a female donor with multiple sclerosis, enrolled in a pregnancy study. CDR3s include the opening cysteine and the closing phenylalanine or tryptophan. D genes are given only for firm matches. Not every row has a clone size; where given, it reads once, few, many or a size class.

>TRBJ1-1|-|TRBV7-9|TRBD1
TGTGCCAGCAGCCCCCGGGACAGACTGAACACTGAAGCTTTCTTT
CASSPRDRLNTEAFF
>TRBJ2-7|once|TRBV6-5|-
TGTGCCAGCAGTTACTCGAGCTTCAACGAGCAGTACTTC
CASSYSSFNEQYF
>TRBJ2-7|-|TRBV4-2|TRBD2
TGTGCCAGCAGCCAAGATATGGGACTAGCGGACTACGAGCAGTACTTC
CASSQDMGLADYEQYF
>TRBJ2-7|-|TRBV7-2|-
TGTGCCAGCAGCCCGGCCTTCGACAGGAACTACGAGCAGTACTTC
CASSPAFDRNYEQYF
>TRBJ2-7|-|TRBV6-5|TRBD2
TGTGCCAGCAGCATTAGTAGGGACTACGGAAACGAGCAGTACTTC
CASSISRDYGNEQYF
>TRBJ2-2|-|TRBV4-1|TRBD2
TGCGCCAGCAGCCAGGGGACTAGCGGGATCGACGGGGAGCTGTTTTTT
CASSQGTSGIDGELFF
>TRBJ2-2|few|TRBV28|TRBD2
TGTGCCAGCAGTCTCGGACTAGCGGTTTTGAACACCGGGGAGCTGTTTTTT
CASSLGLAVLNTGELFF
>TRBJ1-1|-|TRBV7-6|-
TGTGCCAGCAGCCCACAGGGAAGGGGCACTGAAGCTTTCTTT
CASSPQGRGTEAFF
>TRBJ2-5|-|TRBV5-4|-
TGTGCCAGCAGCACGTCGGGAGAGACCCAGTACTTC
CASSTSGETQYF
>TRBJ2-2|-|TRBV19|TRBD2
TGTGCCAGTAGGACAGCCGCGACTAGCGGGAGAAACACCGGGGAGCTGTTTTTT
CASRTAATSGRNTGELFF
>TRBJ2-1|-|TRBV6-1|-
TGTGCCAGCAGTGAACGGCAGGAACCCTACAATGAGCAGTTCTTC
CASSERQEPYNEQFF
>TRBJ2-3|-|TRBV19|-
TGTGCCAGTAGCTACAGGGAGACAGATACGCAGTATTTT
CASSYRETDTQYF
>TRBJ2-3|-|TRBV6-1|-
TGTGCCAGCAGTGAGACACCGGATTCCACAGATACGCAGTATTTT
CASSETPDSTDTQYF
>TRBJ2-2|-|TRBV16|-
TGTGCCAGCAATCCCAGGACAACCAAACCCGGGGAGCTGTTTTTT
CASNPRTTKPGELFF
>TRBJ1-4|-|TRBV11-3|TRBD1
TGTGCCAGCAGTTCACCCCGGGACAGCAATAATGAAAAACTGTTTTTT
CASSSPRDSNNEKLFF
>TRBJ2-7|-|TRBV10-2|TRBD2
TGCGCCAGCAGTGAGTCAAGACTAGCGGGAGGCGAGCAGTACTTC
CASSESRLAGGEQYF
>TRBJ2-2|-|TRBV9|-
TGTGCCAGCAGCGTAGAAGGGGGAGCAGGGGAGCTGTTTTTT
CASSVEGGAGELFF
>TRBJ1-4|-|TRBV28|-
TGTGCCAGCAGTTTAGTGGGGCCCCCGGCTGAAAAACTGTTTTTT
CASSLVGPPAEKLFF
>TRBJ2-7|-|TRBV29-1|TRBD2
TGCAGCGTTGAGGGACTAGCGGGAGTGGACGAGCAGTACTTC
CSVEGLAGVDEQYF
>TRBJ2-7|-|TRBV28|TRBD2
TGTGCCAGCAAGGGTCTAGCGGGCTCCTACGAGCAGTACTTC
CASKGLAGSYEQYF
>TRBJ2-1|-|TRBV9|-
TGTGCCAGCAGCGTAGATGGCCTAGGTCGGAGTGAGCAGTTCTTC
CASSVDGLGRSEQFF
>TRBJ2-2|-|TRBV6-1|TRBD2
TGTGCCAGCAGTGGAACTAGCGGGATGTTCACCGGGGAGCTGTTTTTT
CASSGTSGMFTGELFF
>TRBJ2-7|-|TRBV6-5|-
TGTGCCAGCAGTTACCTGGGAGACGAGCAGTACTTC
CASSYLGDEQYF
>TRBJ2-1|-|TRBV4-3|-
TGCGCCAGCAGCCTAGCAGATAGCTCCTACAATGAGCAGTTCTTC
CASSLADSSYNEQFF